The rows below give T cell receptor beta chains drawn from one sample of a study of T cell changes during pregnancy in multiple sclerosis. Repertoires were generated with immunoSEQ multiplex PCR, while TCRdb's copy carries only in-frame clones and drops some. The sample includes around 50,000 clones, 85% to 95% of them seen just once. Specimen: CD4+ T cells from peripheral blood mononuclear cells, collected after pregnancy. These receptors were obtained from a female donor in good health, enrolled as a control in a pregnancy study. The CDR3 runs from the conserved cysteine through the conserved F or W. D genes are given only for firm matches. Size values are once, few and many counts, or a class for expanded clones, and some rows have none.

V gene: TRBV13; J gene: TRBJ1-1; CDR3 length: 13; D gene: NA; clone size: NA; CDR3 DNA: TGTGCCAGCAAGAACAGGATAAACACTGAAGCTTTCTTT; CDR3 protein: CASKNRINTEAFF
V gene: TRBV25-1; J gene: TRBJ2-3; CDR3 length: 16; D gene: NA; clone size: NA; CDR3 DNA: TGTGCCAGCAGTGAACCTCAGGGAAACCCCACAGATACGCAGTATTTT; CDR3 protein: CASSEPQGNPTDTQYF
V gene: TRBV5-1; J gene: TRBJ1-4; CDR3 length: 14; D gene: TRBD1; clone size: NA; CDR3 DNA: TGCGCCAGCAGCACCTCACAGGGGGCAGAAAAACTGTTTTTT; CDR3 protein: CASSTSQGAEKLFF
V gene: TRBV10-2; J gene: TRBJ2-2; CDR3 length: 13; D gene: NA; clone size: NA; CDR3 DNA: TGCGCCAGCAGTGACTACAACACCGGGGAGCTGTTTTTT; CDR3 protein: CASSDYNTGELFF
V gene: TRBV19; J gene: TRBJ1-1; CDR3 length: 13; D gene: TRBD1; clone size: NA; CDR3 DNA: TGTGCCAGTAGTGTAAACAGGGGGACTGAAGCTTTCTTT; CDR3 protein: CASSVNRGTEAFF
V gene: TRBV28; J gene: TRBJ2-7; CDR3 length: 14; D gene: TRBD2; clone size: NA; CDR3 DNA: TGTGCCAGCAGTCGGGGGGGGGTAGGCTACGAGCAGTACTTC; CDR3 protein: CASSRGGVGYEQYF
V gene: TRBV25-1; J gene: TRBJ2-3; CDR3 length: 15; D gene: NA; clone size: NA; CDR3 DNA: TGTGCCAGCAGTATCCGAGAGTCCTTCACAGATACGCAGTATTTT; CDR3 protein: CASSIRESFTDTQYF
V gene: TRBV18; J gene: TRBJ1-1; CDR3 length: 14; D gene: NA; clone size: NA; CDR3 DNA: TGTGCCAGCTCACCCCCCAGGGCGAGGACTGAAGCTTTCTTT; CDR3 protein: CASSPPRARTEAFF
V gene: TRBV5-5; J gene: TRBJ2-7; CDR3 length: 14; D gene: TRBD1; clone size: NA; CDR3 DNA: TGTGCCAGCATGATAACAGGGGCAACCTACGAGCAGTACTTC; CDR3 protein: CASMITGATYEQYF
V gene: TRBV27; J gene: TRBJ2-7; CDR3 length: 15; D gene: TRBD2; clone size: NA; CDR3 DNA: TGTGCCAGCAGTTTAATCGGGGGGTATTCCCACGAGCAGTACTTC; CDR3 protein: CASSLIGGYSHEQYF
V gene: TRBV5-6; J gene: TRBJ2-7; CDR3 length: 15; D gene: TRBD2; clone size: NA; CDR3 DNA: TGTGCCAGCAGCTGGCGGGGGGGGTATAAGTACGAGCAGTACTTC; CDR3 protein: CASSWRGGYKYEQYF
V gene: TRBV5-1; J gene: TRBJ2-1; CDR3 length: 19; D gene: TRBD1; clone size: NA; CDR3 DNA: TGCGCCAGCAGCTTGGAGGGGACAGGGGGCTCTAAGAACTACAATGAGCAGTTCTTC; CDR3 protein: CASSLEGTGGSKNYNEQFF
V gene: TRBV2; J gene: TRBJ1-4; CDR3 length: 15; D gene: NA; clone size: NA; CDR3 DNA: TGTGCCAGCAGTGGGCGGATTGCAACTAATGAAAAACTGTTTTTT; CDR3 protein: CASSGRIATNEKLFF
V gene: TRBV6-6; J gene: TRBJ1-1; CDR3 length: 14; D gene: NA; clone size: NA; CDR3 DNA: TGTGCCAGCAGTTACTCTACAGCCAACACTGAAGCTTTCTTT; CDR3 protein: CASSYSTANTEAFF
V gene: TRBV10-3; J gene: TRBJ2-3; CDR3 length: 14; D gene: NA; clone size: NA; CDR3 DNA: TGTGCCATACAAAGGGTGGATTCAAGGGGTACGCAGTATTTT; CDR3 protein: CAIQRVDSRGTQYF
V gene: TRBV28; J gene: TRBJ2-7; CDR3 length: 15; D gene: TRBD2; clone size: NA; CDR3 DNA: TGTGCCAGTCGGGGAGGGGTCCTCCTCTCCTACGAGCAGTACTTC; CDR3 protein: CASRGGVLLSYEQYF
V gene: TRBV7-9; J gene: TRBJ1-5; CDR3 length: 17; D gene: TRBD1; clone size: once; CDR3 DNA: TGTGCCAGCAGCCCCGGGACAGGGGGCATCTTTAATCAGCCCCAGCATTTT; CDR3 protein: CASSPGTGGIFNQPQHF
V gene: TRBV11-2; J gene: TRBJ2-4; CDR3 length: 18; D gene: TRBD2; clone size: NA; CDR3 DNA: TGTGCCAGCAGCCCCTCGGGACTAGCGGGACTAGCCAAAAACATTCAGTACTTC; CDR3 protein: CASSPSGLAGLAKNIQYF
V gene: TRBV29-1; J gene: TRBJ1-4; CDR3 length: 12; D gene: NA; clone size: NA; CDR3 DNA: TGCAGCGTTAGCCAGGTAGATGAAAAACTGTTTTTT; CDR3 protein: CSVSQVDEKLFF
V gene: TRBV6-1; J gene: TRBJ1-3; CDR3 length: 13; D gene: NA; clone size: NA; CDR3 DNA: TGTGCCAGCTCTGACAGGCCTGGAAACACCATATATTTT; CDR3 protein: CASSDRPGNTIYF
V gene: TRBV7-2; J gene: TRBJ2-7; CDR3 length: 13; D gene: NA; clone size: NA; CDR3 DNA: TGTGCCAGCAGCCCCGGACAGTGGTACGAGCAGTACTTC; CDR3 protein: CASSPGQWYEQYF
V gene: TRBV28; J gene: TRBJ1-5; CDR3 length: 14; D gene: NA; clone size: NA; CDR3 DNA: TGTGCCGCCGCTAGGGGAAAGGTCAATCAGCCCCAGCATTTT; CDR3 protein: CAAARGKVNQPQHF
V gene: TRBV7-2; J gene: TRBJ1-2; CDR3 length: 16; D gene: NA; clone size: NA; CDR3 DNA: TGTGCCAGCAGCTTAGTAGGGCAGGGGAGTAACTATGGCTACACCTTC; CDR3 protein: CASSLVGQGSNYGYTF
V gene: TRBV4-1; J gene: TRBJ2-2; CDR3 length: 14; D gene: NA; clone size: NA; CDR3 DNA: TGCGCCAGCAGCCGACAGGCGAACACCGGGGAGCTGTTTTTT; CDR3 protein: CASSRQANTGELFF
V gene: TRBV6-5; J gene: TRBJ2-3; CDR3 length: 14; D gene: TRBD1; clone size: NA; CDR3 DNA: TGTGCCAGCAGAGGGACAGGGTCCACAGATACGCAGTATTTT; CDR3 protein: CASRGTGSTDTQYF
V gene: TRBV14; J gene: TRBJ1-2; CDR3 length: 14; D gene: NA; clone size: NA; CDR3 DNA: TGTGCCAGCAGCCAAGCAAGGCAGGGACACGGCTACACCTTC; CDR3 protein: CASSQARQGHGYTF
V gene: TRBV19; J gene: TRBJ2-7; CDR3 length: 15; D gene: NA; clone size: NA; CDR3 DNA: TGTGCCAGTAGCAGACTAGGGGCTAGCTCCTACGAGCAGTACTTC; CDR3 protein: CASSRLGASSYEQYF
V gene: TRBV7-2; J gene: TRBJ2-3; CDR3 length: 15; D gene: NA; clone size: NA; CDR3 DNA: TGTGCCAGCAGCTCGGCGGGACTCATCACAGATACGCAGTATTTT; CDR3 protein: CASSSAGLITDTQYF
V gene: TRBV19; J gene: TRBJ2-7; CDR3 length: 15; D gene: TRBD1; clone size: NA; CDR3 DNA: TGTGCCAGTAGATCGCCAGGGGGAAGCTCCTACGAGCAGTACTTC; CDR3 protein: CASRSPGGSSYEQYF
V gene: TRBV7-3; J gene: TRBJ2-7; CDR3 length: 15; D gene: TRBD1; clone size: NA; CDR3 DNA: TGTGCCAGCAGCTTTACCGGGACAGGGTCCTACGAGCAGTACTTC; CDR3 protein: CASSFTGTGSYEQYF
V gene: TRBV5-6; J gene: TRBJ1-4; CDR3 length: 16; D gene: NA; clone size: NA; CDR3 DNA: TGTGCCAGCAGCTTGTATTTGAACAGCCTCGCACATAAACTGTTTTTT; CDR3 protein: CASSLYLNSLAHKLFF
V gene: TRBV5-4; J gene: TRBJ2-5; CDR3 length: 17; D gene: NA; clone size: NA; CDR3 DNA: TGTGCCAGCAGCCCCAAGCGGCCAGCGGGCGCGGGGGAGACCCAGTACTTC; CDR3 protein: CASSPKRPAGAGETQYF
V gene: TRBV9; J gene: TRBJ2-1; CDR3 length: 15; D gene: TRBD1; clone size: NA; CDR3 DNA: TGTGCCAGCAGCTCGGGACAGGGGAGATACAATGAGCAGTTCTTC; CDR3 protein: CASSSGQGRYNEQFF
V gene: TRBV27; J gene: TRBJ2-7; CDR3 length: 17; D gene: TRBD1; clone size: NA; CDR3 DNA: TGTGCCAGCAGTACCGGGACAGGGGCCCCGAGCTCCTACGAGCAGTACTTC; CDR3 protein: CASSTGTGAPSSYEQYF
V gene: TRBV5-4; J gene: TRBJ2-7; CDR3 length: 14; D gene: TRBD2; clone size: NA; CDR3 DNA: TGTGCCAGCAGCTCAAGCGGGGGGGCTGGCGAGCAGTACTTC; CDR3 protein: CASSSSGGAGEQYF
V gene: TRBV7-9; J gene: TRBJ1-3; CDR3 length: 13; D gene: NA; clone size: NA; CDR3 DNA: TGTGCCAGCACCACAAGGTCGGGAGACACCATATATTTT; CDR3 protein: CASTTRSGDTIYF
V gene: TRBV18; J gene: TRBJ2-7; CDR3 length: 13; D gene: NA; clone size: NA; CDR3 DNA: TGTGCCAGCTCAGACCAGGGTTCCTACGAGCAGTACTTC; CDR3 protein: CASSDQGSYEQYF
V gene: TRBV5-1; J gene: TRBJ2-2; CDR3 length: 18; D gene: TRBD2; clone size: NA; CDR3 DNA: TGCGCCAGCAGCTTGAAACTAGCGGGGGTTCGGGACACCGGGGAGCTGTTTTTT; CDR3 protein: CASSLKLAGVRDTGELFF
V gene: TRBV14; J gene: TRBJ2-7; CDR3 length: 14; D gene: NA; clone size: once; CDR3 DNA: TGTGCCAGCAGCCAAGTTTATGGGGCTGGCGAGCAGTACTTC; CDR3 protein: CASSQVYGAGEQYF
V gene: TRBV28; J gene: TRBJ2-2; CDR3 length: 15; D gene: TRBD2; clone size: NA; CDR3 DNA: TGTGCCAGCAGTTTATCAGCGGGAAAATCGGGGGAGCTGTTTTTT; CDR3 protein: CASSLSAGKSGELFF
V gene: TRBV30; J gene: TRBJ1-6; CDR3 length: 17; D gene: NA; clone size: NA; CDR3 DNA: TGTGCCTGGAGTGTTGAGTGGACAGCGAATTATAATTCACCCCTCCACTTT; CDR3 protein: CAWSVEWTANYNSPLHF
V gene: TRBV18; J gene: TRBJ2-1; CDR3 length: 15; D gene: NA; clone size: NA; CDR3 DNA: TGTGCCAGCTCAGCAAAGCGGAGCTCCTACAATGAGCAGTTCTTC; CDR3 protein: CASSAKRSSYNEQFF
V gene: TRBV18; J gene: TRBJ2-7; CDR3 length: 17; D gene: NA; clone size: NA; CDR3 DNA: TGTGCCAGCTCACCTCTCGAGGCGCGAATGAGCTCCTACGAGCAGTACTTC; CDR3 protein: CASSPLEARMSSYEQYF
V gene: TRBV6-5; J gene: TRBJ2-3; CDR3 length: 12; D gene: NA; clone size: NA; CDR3 DNA: TGTGCCAGCAGTTCGAACTCGGATACGCAGTATTTT; CDR3 protein: CASSSNSDTQYF
V gene: TRBV7-9; J gene: TRBJ2-5; CDR3 length: 12; D gene: NA; clone size: NA; CDR3 DNA: TGTGCCAGCAGCCGACAGCAAGAGACCCAGTACTTC; CDR3 protein: CASSRQQETQYF
V gene: TRBV7-2; J gene: TRBJ1-1; CDR3 length: 14; D gene: TRBD1; clone size: NA; CDR3 DNA: TGTGCCAGCAGCACGCCGGGACAGGGGACCAAAGCTTTCTTT; CDR3 protein: CASSTPGQGTKAFF
V gene: TRBV28; J gene: TRBJ2-7; CDR3 length: 12; D gene: TRBD1; clone size: NA; CDR3 DNA: TGTGCCAGCAGTATCGGGACAGGGGGGCAGTACTTC; CDR3 protein: CASSIGTGGQYF